This T cell receptor beta chain appears in the sequencing data of a study of T-cell reconstitution after alpha-beta-depleted transplantation in children (dated by TCRdb to 2015 to 2016). In terms of the full investigation: Using TCR repertoire profiling, the study quantitatively followed how T-cell immune reconstitution unfolded in children after TCRalphabeta/CD19-depleted allogeneic hematopoietic cell transplantation.

To prepare the library, PCR was applied. The listed sequencing device is Illumina HiSeq 2500. TCR library preparation used molecular barcoding, with unique molecular identifiers applied to normalize quantification of the TCRbeta repertoire. TCRdb cleaned the public reads at Q25 with fastp, built clones with MiXCR and kept in-frame beta chains. Each entry is one CDR3 protein sequence, shown with its most common DNA and genes. Present in this sample are hundreds of thousands of distinct CDR3 sequences, 15% to 20% of which were seen just once. The ten most abundant clones make up approximately 1% of the sample. From its cysteine to its phenylalanine, the CDR3 spans 14 amino acids. Just the 42-base CDR3 DNA is kept, in frame starting at base 1. The V end gives up 5 bases and the J end 5 bases, leaving 4 bases in the junction not matched to a gene. The germline V gene encodes CDR1 MNHEY and CDR2 SMNVEV (reference sequence).

In regard to this clonotype: The antigen it recognizes is unknown. No much larger clonotype is one base removed from it; base qualities were not supplied.

Recombination connected TRBV27 to TRBJ1-4, and TRBD1 matches 8 of the central bases. Sequences were derived from PBMCs from the stem cell graft donor, sampled from the stem cell graft. The clonotype originates from a human donor who donated a stem cell graft to a child with acute myeloid leukemia. The CDR3 protein sequence reads: CASSTRTGNEKLFF. Here is the DNA: TGTGCCAGCAGTACTCGGACAGGGAATGAAAAACTGTTTTTT.